A single sample gave rise to the 14 T cell receptor beta chains below, sequenced in a study of T-cell reconstitution after alpha-beta-depleted transplantation in children. Unique molecular identifiers were built into the TCRbeta library. Each CDR3 protein is one row after TCRdb ran MiXCR on the PCR reads. Of 55,000 to 90,000 distinct CDR3 sequences in the sample, 4.9% were seen once. Sample: PBMCs, mostly from graft donor cells, taken 180 days after TCRalphabeta/CD19-depleted stem cell transplant. The receptors here all came from a boy under three years old who had a stem cell transplant for acute myeloid leukemia, so the T cells may come from the graft donor.

This clonotype was recorded at least ten times. The chain is built from TRBV10-3 and TRBJ2-5; D remains ambiguous. Deletions cut 0 bases from V and 5 bases from J, with 7 bases between. CDR3 length: 13 residues. The germline V gene has CDR1 ENHRY and CDR2 SYGVKD. The CDR3 spells CAISESPAETQYF. CDR3 nucleotide sequence: TGTGCCATCAGTGAGTCTCCCGCGGAGACCCAGTACTTC.

In its sample, this clonotype was seen many times. The rearrangement joins TRBV7-3 to TRBJ2-6; 11 nucleotides match TRBD1. V dropped 0 bases and J dropped 0; count of bases not matched to a gene: 1. The CDR3 sequence is 18 residues long. CDR1 and CDR2 from the germline V gene are SGHTA and FQGTGA. The CDR3 DNA is TGTGCCAGCAGCTTAACCGGGACAGGGGGCTCTGGGGCCAACGTCCTGACTTTC. Translation: CASSLTGTGGSGANVLTF.

This clonotype came up many times. CDR3 protein: CASSSLPGGYGYTF. The CDR3 DNA follows: TGTGCCAGCAGTTCTCTCCCAGGGGGCTATGGCTACACCTTC. This chain uses TRBV12-3 or TRBV12-4 with TRBJ1-2; TRBD1 aligns across 7 bases. V dropped 4 bases and J dropped 4; count of bases not matched to a gene: 6. The CDR3 totals 14 residues.

Ten or more counts support this clonotype. The V gene is TRBV5-1, the J gene TRBJ2-3; tentatively, D is TRBD1 or TRBD2 (6 bases each). CDR1 SGHRS and CDR2 YFSETQ come from the germline V gene. The CDR3 extends over 16 amino acids. The V gene lost 6 bases and the J gene lost 4 bases, with 21 bases spanning the gap. The DNA of the CDR3 is TGCGCCAGCACCTATCTGCGAGGGGGGAGTTCAGATACGCAGTATTTT. Translating gives CASTYLRGGSSDTQYF.

This clonotype has at least ten counts. V and J are TRBV5-6 and TRBJ1-2; 11 bases align to TRBD1. CDR3 length equals 16 residues. The junction had 6 bases not matched to a gene; V was cut back by 0 bases and J by 5 bases. Germline V gene lookup returns CDR1 SGHDT and CDR2 YYEEEE. As DNA, the CDR3 is TGTGCCAGCAGCTTGGCTGGGACAGGGGGTCTTTATGGCTACACCTTC. Translation gives CASSLAGTGGLYGYTF.

This clonotype was seen at least ten times. V and J are TRBV10-3 and TRBJ2-6; TRBD1 matches 7 bases. V shed 4 bases, J shed 0 bases, and the junction held 6 bases outside the gene matches. The germline V gene has CDR1 ENHRY and CDR2 SYGVKD. The CDR3 spans 17 residues. The CDR3 DNA sequence: TGTGCCATCAGTGGGAGACAGGGACCCTCTGGGGCCAACGTCCTGACTTTC. This sequence encodes CAISGRQGPSGANVLTF.

This clonotype has at least ten counts. The rearrangement links TRBV7-8 to TRBJ2-6, with unresolved D. The V gene lost 5 bases and the J gene lost 0 bases, with 14 bases spanning the gap. CDR3 length: 17 residues. The V gene's germline CDR1 is SGHVS and CDR2 FQNEAQ. The CDR3 region has the DNA TGTGCCAGCAGCCTCCGAGGATCAATCTCTGGGGCCAACGTCCTGACTTTC. This encodes CASSLRGSISGANVLTF.

The table lists this clonotype with many counts. V gene TRBV25-1 combines with J gene TRBJ2-7; 7 bases align to TRBD2. The CDR3 runs to 14 residues. The germline CDR1 and CDR2 sequences are MGHDK and SYGVNS. Trimming cost V 4 bases and J 0 bases; bases outside gene matches: 3. The CDR3, as DNA: TGTGCCAGCAGTGTGGGCGGGAGCTCCTACGAGCAGTACTTC. Its translation is CASSVGGSSYEQYF.

The chain recombines TRBV5-7 with TRBJ2-1; TRBD2 might be the D (5 bases). TRBV5-7 is designated an ORF whose function remains uncertain. V dropped 8 bases and J dropped 0 bases, with 12 bases sitting between them. The length of the CDR3 is 14 residues. This chain's CDR3 is CARGSGSSYNEQFF. The CDR3 nucleotides read TGTGCCAGGGGATCGGGGAGCTCCTACAATGAGCAGTTCTTC.

This clonotype has a count of ten or more. The J gene is TRBJ1-6, the V gene TRBV27, with TRBD1 as a possible D gene (6 bases). Trimming removed 6 bases from V and 3 bases from J, with 12 bases in between. The CDR3 has 15 residues. The V gene's germline CDR1 is MNHEY and CDR2 SMNVEV (reference sequence). CDR3: CASSQGGLYNSPLHF. DNA of the CDR3: TGTGCCAGCAGCCAAGGGGGACTCTATAATTCACCCCTCCACTTT.

This clonotype showed up many times. The chain joins TRBV10-3 to TRBJ2-1; 7 nucleotides match TRBD2. The CDR3 has 14 residues. Germline CDR1 is ENHRY and CDR2 is SYGVKD. V trimming: 10 bases; J trimming: 6 bases; junction bases outside the gene matches: 12. In DNA form, the CDR3 reads TGTGCCACAGGGAGGGAGGGTGCCGTCAATGAGCAGTTCTTC. Protein: CATGREGAVNEQFF.

This clonotype came up many times. This chain uses TRBV5-1 with TRBJ1-1, with D hard to call. Per the germline V gene, CDR1 is SGHRS and CDR2 is YFSETQ. Trimming stripped 0 bases from V and 5 bases from J, with 14 bases between. The CDR3 is made up of 15 amino acids. This chain's CDR3 is CASSLEGDKWTEAFF. In DNA form, the CDR3 reads TGCGCCAGCAGCTTGGAGGGAGATAAATGGACTGAAGCTTTCTTT.

This clonotype was counted ten times or more. V is TRBV6-5 and J is TRBJ2-3; D may be TRBD2 (6 bases). This CDR3 comprises 14 residues. The germline CDR1 and CDR2 sequences are MNHEY and SVGAGI. The V end was cut by 7 bases, the J end by 4 bases, with 15 bases between. Here the CDR3 DNA reads TGTGCCAGCACCCAAGGAGGGGTACCAGATACGCAGTATTTT. This gives the protein CASTQGGVPDTQYF.

Many counts were recorded for this clonotype. The chain joins TRBV12-3 or TRBV12-4 to TRBJ2-5, with 7 bases aligning to TRBD1. V dropped 3 bases and J dropped 5; count of bases not matched to a gene: 9. The CDR3 sequence is 15 residues long. In nucleotides, the CDR3 is TGTGCCAGCAGTTTTGGGTTGGGACAGCGGGAGACCCAGTACTTC. This encodes CASSFGLGQRETQYF.